These T cell receptor beta chains were read from a single sample in a study of T-cell memory formation after mild COVID-19. TCRdb independently ran MiXCR on the 5' RACE reads; one entry per CDR3 protein. This table holds hundreds of thousands of distinct CDR3 sequences, around 13% found once. The sequenced sample was PBMCs or a T cell subset sorted from them (not recorded which). The receptor set was obtained from a man aged 18-30 years who had mild COVID-19 (a few samples of this study predate the infection). Cell type and time point are not known. Both conserved end residues are part of each CDR3. The D gene is left open where the match is weak. Size is stated for part of the rows, as once, few or many counts, or as a class when the clone is expanded.

V: TRBV11-2; J: TRBJ1-2; D: NA; size: few; CDR3: CASSPPAGSYGYTF; DNA: TGTGCCAGCAGCCCCCCGGCAGGTAGTTATGGCTACACCTTC
V: TRBV6-5; J: TRBJ1-1; D: TRBD1; size: NA; CDR3: CASSDRGQRNTEAFF; DNA: TGTGCCAGCAGCGACAGGGGACAAAGGAACACTGAAGCTTTCTTT
V: TRBV9; J: TRBJ1-1; D: NA; size: few; CDR3: CASSVVGGGTEAFF; DNA: TGTGCCAGCAGCGTAGTCGGGGGAGGCACTGAAGCTTTCTTT
V: TRBV5-1; J: TRBJ2-1; D: TRBD1; size: NA; CDR3: CASTLTGHNEQFF; DNA: TGCGCCAGCACCCTGACAGGGCACAATGAGCAGTTCTTC
V: TRBV7-3; J: TRBJ1-1; D: NA; size: NA; CDR3: CASSPDSQTEAFF; DNA: TGTGCCAGCAGCCCAGACAGTCAGACTGAAGCTTTCTTT
V: TRBV6-2/TRBV6-3; J: TRBJ1-1; D: TRBD1; size: few; CDR3: CASRQGGNTEAFF; DNA: TGTGCCAGCAGACAGGGGGGCAACACTGAAGCTTTCTTT
V: TRBV5-1; J: TRBJ1-2; D: NA; size: NA; CDR3: CASRWGSSEGYTF; DNA: TGCGCCAGCAGGTGGGGCTCCTCGGAGGGCTACACCTTC
V: TRBV28; J: TRBJ1-1; D: NA; size: once; CDR3: CASRWAFSYGTEAFF; DNA: TGTGCCAGCAGATGGGCCTTTAGCTATGGCACTGAAGCTTTCTTT
V: TRBV14; J: TRBJ2-1; D: NA; size: many; CDR3: CASSQRSKGGSSYNEQFF; DNA: TGTGCCAGCAGCCAACGGTCTAAGGGGGGTAGCTCCTACAATGAGCAGTTCTTC
V: TRBV5-1; J: TRBJ1-2; D: TRBD1; size: NA; CDR3: CASSLSRATGGNYGYTF; DNA: TGCGCCAGCAGCTTATCCAGAGCGACAGGGGGGAACTATGGCTACACCTTC
V: TRBV11-2; J: TRBJ2-5; D: NA; size: many; CDR3: CASSWRTTQETQYF; DNA: TGTGCCAGCAGCTGGAGGACCACCCAAGAGACCCAGTACTTC
V: TRBV6-1; J: TRBJ2-5; D: TRBD1; size: few; CDR3: CASRAIRDRGRETQYF; DNA: TGTGCCAGCAGAGCAATCCGGGACAGGGGGCGAGAGACCCAGTACTTC
V: TRBV4-3; J: TRBJ2-5; D: NA; size: NA; CDR3: CASSQEAGDVYQETQYF; DNA: TGCGCCAGCAGCCAGGAGGCCGGGGACGTCTACCAAGAGACCCAGTACTTC
V: TRBV5-1; J: TRBJ1-1; D: NA; size: many; CDR3: CASSPDGNTEAFF; DNA: TGCGCCAGCAGTCCGGACGGGAACACTGAAGCTTTCTTT
V: TRBV20-1; J: TRBJ2-3; D: TRBD2; size: few; CDR3: CSAGPRGASDTQYF; DNA: TGCAGTGCTGGGCCGCGGGGGGCGTCAGATACGCAGTATTTT
V: TRBV4-2; J: TRBJ2-1; D: TRBD2; size: few; CDR3: CASSQDPTSGVEQFF; DNA: TGTGCCAGCAGCCAAGACCCGACTAGCGGGGTTGAGCAGTTCTTC
V: TRBV4-3; J: TRBJ2-1; D: TRBD2; size: few; CDR3: CASSPSGTRGSNEQFF; DNA: TGCGCCAGCAGCCCATCGGGGACTAGAGGGTCCAATGAGCAGTTCTTC
V: TRBV20-1; J: TRBJ1-2; D: NA; size: NA; CDR3: CSAEDRTNYGYTF; DNA: TGCAGTGCGGAGGACAGAACTAACTATGGCTACACCTTC
V: TRBV5-4; J: TRBJ2-4; D: NA; size: many; CDR3: CASSFPGTGNIQYF; DNA: TGTGCCAGCAGCTTCCCCGGGACCGGAAACATTCAGTACTTC
V: TRBV7-2; J: TRBJ1-5; D: NA; size: NA; CDR3: CASSLQESNQPQHF; DNA: TGTGCCAGCAGCTTACAGGAGAGCAATCAGCCCCAGCATTTT
V: TRBV5-6; J: TRBJ2-3; D: NA; size: few; CDR3: CASSTPQGKGTDTQYF; DNA: TGTGCCAGCAGCACCCCCCAGGGAAAGGGCACAGATACGCAGTATTTT
V: TRBV4-1; J: TRBJ1-1; D: NA; size: NA; CDR3: CASSQGAFGFMNTEAFF; DNA: TGCGCCAGCAGCCAAGGAGCATTTGGGTTCATGAACACTGAAGCTTTCTTT
V: TRBV6-6; J: TRBJ1-6; D: NA; size: NA; CDR3: CASNDQTGSPLHF; DNA: TGTGCCAGCAATGACCAGACGGGTTCACCCCTCCACTTT
V: TRBV7-8; J: TRBJ1-1; D: TRBD1; size: NA; CDR3: CASSPTETGLDTEAFF; DNA: TGTGCCAGCAGTCCTACAGAGACAGGGTTGGACACTGAAGCTTTCTTT
V: TRBV25-1; J: TRBJ1-3; D: NA; size: few; CDR3: CASSPKARFGNTIYF; DNA: TGTGCCAGCAGCCCCAAGGCGAGATTCGGAAACACCATATATTTT
V: TRBV6-5; J: TRBJ1-2; D: NA; size: NA; CDR3: CASSYNSANYGYTF; DNA: TGTGCCAGCAGTTACAATTCAGCCAACTATGGCTACACCTTC
V: TRBV12-3/TRBV12-4; J: TRBJ1-4; D: NA; size: NA; CDR3: CASSFDQANEKLFF; DNA: TGTGCCAGCAGTTTCGACCAAGCCAATGAAAAACTGTTTTTT
V: TRBV28; J: TRBJ1-3; D: NA; size: few; CDR3: CASSLPDRGVTNTIYF; DNA: TGTGCCAGCAGTCTACCCGACAGAGGGGTAACTAACACCATATATTTT
V: TRBV18; J: TRBJ1-2; D: NA; size: few; CDR3: CASSPGGQHGYTF; DNA: TGTGCCAGCTCACCGGGCGGACAGCATGGCTACACCTTC
V: TRBV9; J: TRBJ2-5; D: TRBD2; size: many; CDR3: CASSISSGQETQYF; DNA: TGTGCCAGCAGTATCTCTAGCGGCCAAGAGACCCAGTACTTC
V: TRBV6-5; J: TRBJ1-2; D: NA; size: NA; CDR3: CASSPSPPGYTF; DNA: TGTGCCAGCAGCCCCAGCCCTCCGGGCTACACCTTC
V: TRBV6-6; J: TRBJ1-6; D: NA; size: NA; CDR3: CASSFPDGYNSPLHF; DNA: TGTGCCAGCAGTTTCCCGGACGGTTATAATTCACCCCTCCACTTT
V: TRBV14; J: TRBJ2-1; D: NA; size: few; CDR3: CASSLLRGHYNEQFF; DNA: TGTGCCAGCAGCCTGTTGCGAGGCCACTACAATGAGCAGTTCTTC
V: TRBV4-1; J: TRBJ1-6; D: NA; size: few; CDR3: CASSQVHGARYNSPLHF; DNA: TGCGCCAGCAGCCAGGTTCACGGGGCCCGCTATAATTCACCCCTCCACTTT
V: TRBV10-1; J: TRBJ1-2; D: NA; size: once; CDR3: CASSRDVGPF; DNA: TGCGCCAGCAGTAGGGACGTCGGACCCTTC
V: TRBV3-1; J: TRBJ1-4; D: NA; size: many; CDR3: CASSQEYEEKLFF; DNA: TGTGCCAGCAGCCAAGAATACGAGGAAAAACTGTTTTTT
V: TRBV6-6; J: TRBJ2-5; D: NA; size: NA; CDR3: CASSSDGGKETQYF; DNA: TGTGCCAGCAGCTCGGACGGCGGAAAAGAGACCCAGTACTTC
V: TRBV11-2; J: TRBJ2-6; D: NA; size: NA; CDR3: CASSRDSRPGANVLTF; DNA: TGTGCCAGCAGCCGCGACTCCAGACCTGGGGCCAACGTCCTGACTTTC
V: TRBV4-2; J: TRBJ2-4; D: NA; size: NA; CDR3: CASSRDRDIQYF; DNA: TGTGCCAGCAGCCGGGACCGGGACATTCAGTACTTC
V: TRBV27; J: TRBJ1-2; D: NA; size: many; CDR3: CASSVSAADSRLYGYTF; DNA: TGTGCCAGCAGTGTTTCAGCAGCGGACAGCCGCTTGTATGGCTACACCTTC
V: TRBV29-1; J: TRBJ2-5; D: NA; size: few; CDR3: CSVGALWETQYF; DNA: TGCAGCGTTGGGGCTCTTTGGGAGACCCAGTACTTC